This paragraph covers one TCR beta chain sequence. At one end the junction does not follow the germline gene, possibly because of a read error. This specimen comes from a study of blood T cell repertoires in COVID-19. Study-wide context: Acute and convalescent COVID-19 specimens originated in the United States, Italy and Spain. The cDNA or gDNA used as material had been derived from T cells, B-cell-depleted T cells, or PBMCs.

Authors' data handling: Estimates of nucleated cell counts were drawn from the amplification of reference gene primers. This table comes from immunoSEQ multiplex PCR, and its TCRdb copy is limited to in-frame clones, with some not included. V and J calls and clone size are given by that table; D and trimming were obtained from the DNA. The table lists around 70,000 clones, 84% of them singletons. This CDR3 region has 19 residues. Germline values: CDR1 SGHTA, CDR2 FQGTGA. The V and J genes are TRBV7-3 and TRBJ1-1; D is possibly TRBD1 (5 bases). The sample comprised peripheral blood. The clonotype originates from a man between 70 and 80 years old with acute or convalescent COVID-19. CDR3 loop: CASRLTPGRGGKMNTEAFF. CDR3 DNA: TGTGCCAGCAGGTTAACACCAGGGAGGGGCGGCAAAATGAACACTGAAGCTTTCTTT.